Shown below are 3 T cell receptor beta chains from a single sample sequenced in a study of cytomegalovirus exposure and HLA in healthy donors. Clones were read by immunoSEQ multiplex PCR, and TCRdb kept only the in-frame ones, dropping some. The sample records about 100,000 clones, 90% to 96% being singletons. The sequenced material came from PBMCs. These receptors all stem from a woman younger than 35 in good health and CMV-seronegative.

The chain couples TRBV6-6 to TRBJ1-2; possible D gene TRBD1, 6 bases. Germline CDR1 and CDR2: MNHNY and SVGAGI (reference sequence). Trimming pared 4 bases from V and 4 bases from J, leaving 16 bases between. CDR3 length: 15 amino acids. The CDR3 bases are TGTGCCAGCAGTTCTACAGACAGGCCACCCTATGGCTACACCTTC. It specifies CASSSTDRPPYGYTF.

The rearrangement joins TRBV28 to TRBJ2-1; 9 nucleotides align to TRBD1. The V and J ends lost 3 bases and 4 bases, in that order; junction bases with no gene match: 13. Germline V gene lookup returns CDR1 MDHEN and CDR2 SYDVKM. This CDR3 contains 18 residues. This chain's CDR3 is CASSFDPFTGGGYNEQFF. DNA for the CDR3: TGTGCCAGCAGTTTTGACCCCTTTACAGGGGGCGGTTACAATGAGCAGTTCTTC.

The chain combines TRBV20-1 with TRBJ1-1; no clear D. The V and J ends lost 6 bases and 8 bases respectively, with 13 bases between them. Germline CDR1 reads DFQATT; CDR2 reads SNEGSKA (reference sequence). The CDR3 extends over 11 amino acids. CDR3 sequence: CSAITREEAFF. The CDR3 DNA follows: TGCAGTGCCATTACTCGGGAAGAAGCTTTCTTT.